The 15 T cell receptor beta chains below were found in one sample sequenced in a study of blood T cell repertoires in COVID-19 (dated by TCRdb to about 2020). The library was built by means of the immunoSEQ multiplex PCR assay. The source is immuneACCESS, and TCRdb retained only in-frame sequences with V and J called. Part of the clones is not carried over; for the studies checked, unresolved V genes explain less than half of this, and the remainder is unexplained. This sample gives around 75,000 clones in total; around 89% of them show up just once. Of the sample, 0.58% falls within the top ten clones. Input material: peripheral blood. These receptors were taken from a man in his sixties with acute or convalescent COVID-19.

The chain couples TRBV5-1 to TRBJ1-2; no definite D call. The V gene's germline CDR1 is SGHRS and CDR2 YFSETQ. V shed 6 bases and J shed 4 bases, with 22 bases lying between them. The CDR3 has 16 residues. In DNA, the CDR3 is TGCGCCAGCAAGGAGGGCGTCGTCCTTAGCGGCTATGGCTACACCTTC. Encoded protein: CASKEGVVLSGYGYTF.

The chain links TRBV7-8 to TRBJ2-7, with TRBD2 matching over 8 bases. V shed 5 bases and J 5 bases; nucleotides not matched to a gene: 14. The CDR3 has 16 residues. The germline gives CDR1 SGHVS, CDR2 FQNEAQ. The CDR3: CASSRTPGRGGDEQYF. The CDR3 bases are TGTGCCAGCAGCCGGACCCCGGGCCGGGGGGGAGACGAGCAGTACTTC.

V gene TRBV10-2 combines with J gene TRBJ2-7, with 9 bases fitting TRBD2. Germline values: CDR1 WSHSY, CDR2 SAAADI. The junction had 3 bases not matched to a gene; V was cut back by 0 bases and J by 6 bases. The CDR3 runs to 14 residues. The CDR3 coding sequence is TGCGCCAGCAGTGAGTCGTTAGCGGGAGTCGAGCAGTACTTC. The encoded protein is CASSESLAGVEQYF.

The rearrangement uses TRBV6-1 and TRBJ1-2; TRBD1 might be the D (6 bases). The germline CDR1 and CDR2 sequences are MNHNS and SASEGT. CDR3 length: 14 residues. V lost 2 bases, J lost 8 bases, and 15 bases lay in between. The DNA for the CDR3 is TGTGCCAGCAGTGAACAACAGGGAGCATGGGGCTACACCTTC. As protein: CASSEQQGAWGYTF.

This chain links TRBV10-1 with TRBJ1-1; D is undetermined. Per the germline V gene, CDR1 is WNHNN and CDR2 is SYGVQD (reference sequence). The CDR3 is made up of 14 amino acids. Deletions cut 0 bases from V and 1 base from J, with 6 bases between. The CDR3 protein is CASSESRPNTEAFF. In DNA form, the CDR3 reads TGCGCCAGCAGTGAGTCGCGTCCGAACACTGAAGCTTTCTTT.

V and J are TRBV27 and TRBJ2-3, with 9 bases fitting TRBD1. The CDR3 is made up of 19 amino acids. CDR1 and CDR2 (germline): MNHEY, SMNVEV (reference sequence). The V and J ends lost 4 bases and 1 base, in that order; junction bases with no gene match: 15. Written as DNA, the CDR3 is TGTGCCAGCAGTTCATACGACAGGGGGAACTGGTTGGGCACAGATACGCAGTATTTT. Encoded protein: CASSSYDRGNWLGTDTQYF.

V gene TRBV6-5 combines with J gene TRBJ1-1; 12 bases match TRBD1. V was clipped by 8 bases and J by 6 bases; unmatched bases: 7. The CDR3 covers 14 residues. CDR1 and CDR2 from the germline V gene are MNHEY and SVGAGI. CDR3 in amino acids: CASGSGQGASEAFF. CDR3 coding DNA: TGTGCCAGCGGGTCGGGACAGGGGGCGTCTGAAGCTTTCTTT.

V and J are TRBV14 and TRBJ2-3, with a weak D call TRBD1 (6 bases). This CDR3 comprises 18 residues. Trimming cost V 1 base and J 3 bases, with 20 bases left between them. CDR1 and CDR2 from the germline V gene are SGHDN and FVKESK. The CDR3, as DNA: TGTGCCAGCAGCCAAGGCGCCCGGACAGCCCTCTGGACAGATACGCAGTATTTT. This translates into CASSQGARTALWTDTQYF.

The chain couples TRBV28 to TRBJ1-4; a weak D match, TRBD1 (6 bases). This CDR3 has 15 amino acids. The V end was cut by 5 bases, the J end by 5 bases, with 15 bases between. Per germline, CDR1 MDHEN and CDR2 SYDVKM. The CDR3 spells CASSPRGALNEKLFF. DNA of the CDR3: TGTGCCAGCAGTCCCCGGGGGGCCCTCAATGAAAAACTGTTTTTT.

This clone was counted only a few times. The J gene is TRBJ1-2, the V gene TRBV3-1 (or the pseudogene TRBV3-2); D might be TRBD1 (5 bases). Germline lookup yields CDR1 LGHDT and CDR2 YNNKEL (reference sequence). V was pared by 0 bases and J by 4 bases, with 21 bases between. The CDR3 spans 18 residues. The CDR3 bases are TGTGCCAGCAGCCAAGATGTTTGGACAACAACGAGATCCTATGGCTACACCTTC. Its protein is CASSQDVWTTTRSYGYTF.

This rearrangement joins TRBV9 to TRBJ1-1; tentative D call: TRBD1 (5 bases). The V end lost 0 bases, the J end lost 1 base, and 10 bases lay between the germline ends. Germline-derived CDR1 and CDR2 are SGDLS and YYNGEE. The CDR3 runs 15 residues. As DNA, the CDR3 is TGTGCCAGCAGCGTAGATGCAGGGCAGAACACTGAAGCTTTCTTT. Translated: CASSVDAGQNTEAFF.

The V call is TRBV6-5, the J call TRBJ2-2, with TRBD1 matching over 7 bases. This CDR3 comprises 13 residues. The germline gives CDR1 MNHEY, CDR2 SVGAGI. Germline trimming cut 5 bases from V and 5 bases from J; bases unmatched to any gene: 2. The CDR3 is CASSTTGTGELFF. The CDR3 DNA reads TGTGCCAGCAGTACGACAGGGACCGGGGAGCTGTTTTTT.

The gene calls are TRBV18 and TRBJ2-3; D may be TRBD2 (7 bases). The CDR3 sequence is 13 residues long. Trimming left V 3 bases short and J 4 bases short, with 8 bases between. The germline gives CDR1 KGHSH, CDR2 LQKENI. This CDR3 reads CASSPGGPDTQYF. As DNA, the CDR3 is TGTGCCAGCTCACCGGGGGGGCCAGATACGCAGTATTTT.

V gene TRBV30 combines with J gene TRBJ2-3; 8 bases line up with TRBD1. The trim removed 0 bases at V and 5 bases at J, leaving 7 bases unmatched. In germline, CDR1 is GTSNPN, CDR2 SVGIG (reference sequence). The CDR3 contains 15 residues. The CDR3 DNA reads as TGTGCCTGGAGTGTCATCAGGGGGCGGGGAGATACGCAGTATTTT. This gives the protein CAWSVIRGRGDTQYF.

V usage is TRBV6-4 and J usage is TRBJ2-1; TRBD1 matches at 7 bases. Germline values: CDR1 MRHNA, CDR2 SNTAGT. After removal of 4 bases from V and 3 bases from J, the junction contained 3 bases not matched to a gene. The length of the CDR3 is 14 residues. The CDR3 loop is CASSADRNYNEQFF. The DNA for the CDR3 is TGTGCCAGCAGTGCGGACAGGAACTACAATGAGCAGTTCTTC.